The 30 T cell receptor beta chains presented below share a single source sample, sequenced in a study of blood T cell repertoires in COVID-19. Here immunoSEQ multiplex PCR was the method, and the copy in TCRdb shows in-frame clones only, minus some. Of 150,000 to 200,000 clones in the sample, about 85% were seen once. Sequences were obtained from peripheral blood. The receptor set was obtained from a woman aged 25 to 39 with active or convalescent COVID-19.

This clone was picked up many times. The chain is built from TRBV11-3 and TRBJ2-7; no firm D call. CDR3 length: 14 amino acids. The V gene's germline CDR1 is SGHNT and CDR2 YENEEA. Trimming left V 1 base short and J 4 bases short, with 11 bases between. Written as DNA, the CDR3 is TGTGCCAGCAGCTTAGTATTCCCCCCTTACGAGCAGTACTTC. It encodes CASSLVFPPYEQYF.

V usage is TRBV6-4 and J usage is TRBJ2-3, with TRBD2 identical over 10 bases. The CDR3 consists of 16 residues. V was clipped by 2 bases and J by 5 bases; unmatched bases: 7. Germline CDR1 MRHNA, CDR2 SNTAGT. The chain's CDR3 is CASSDNSGGYGDTQYF. CDR3 nucleotides: TGTGCCAGCAGTGACAATAGCGGGGGGTACGGAGATACGCAGTATTTT.

J is TRBJ2-7 and V is TRBV30; TRBD1 aligns across 9 bases. Germline CDR1 reads GTSNPN; CDR2 reads SVGIG (reference sequence). Losses at the gene ends were 5 bases for V and 4 bases for J; bases not matched to a gene: 6. CDR3 length: 13 amino acids. CDR3 sequence reads: CAWGTGFEYEQYF. The DNA for the CDR3 is TGTGCCTGGGGGACAGGGTTTGAATACGAGCAGTACTTC.

This sequence joins TRBV6-2 or TRBV6-3 and TRBJ1-5, with 7 bases matching TRBD1. The V gene end was trimmed by 0 bases and the J gene end by 6 bases; junction bases not matched to a gene: 5. Germline CDR1 reads MNHEY; CDR2 reads SVGEGT. The CDR3 runs to 15 residues. The CDR3 DNA is TGTGCCAGCAGTTACTCAGGTCAGGGGGGTCAGCCCCAGCATTTT. Amino acids: CASSYSGQGGQPQHF.

The rearrangement links TRBV15 to TRBJ1-3; D is uncertain. From germline, CDR1 is LNHNV and CDR2 YYDKDF (reference sequence). V was cut by 5 bases and J by 2 bases, with 13 bases left in between. There are 15 residues in the CDR3. As DNA, the CDR3 is TGTGCCACCAGCTCCCGACAAGGTGCTGGAAACACCATATATTTT. It codes for CATSSRQGAGNTIYF.

A remark on this clone: Other DNA sequences within the sample encode an identical CDR3. The chain uses TRBV18 and TRBJ2-5, with 7 bases that match TRBD1. Germline V gene lookup returns CDR1 KGHSH and CDR2 LQKENI. This CDR3 comprises 15 residues. With V trimmed by 6 bases and J by 5 bases, 12 bases remained unmatched. This CDR3 is CASSRGQADGETQYF. CDR3 bases: TGTGCCAGCTCCCGCGGACAGGCCGACGGGGAGACCCAGTACTTC.

Only a few counts were recorded for this clone. The chain recombines TRBV7-9 with TRBJ2-2, with TRBD1 matching 10 bases. The germline CDR1 and CDR2 sequences are SEHNR and FQNEAQ (reference sequence). The CDR3 contains 15 residues. Trimming cost V 5 bases and J 5 bases; bases outside gene matches: 5. The chain's CDR3 is CASSARQGATGELFF. The CDR3 nucleotides are TGTGCCAGCAGCGCTAGACAGGGGGCTACCGGGGAGCTGTTTTTT.

This clone was counted a single time. The V call is TRBV28, the J call TRBJ1-1, with a weak D call TRBD1 (6 bases). Trimming took 3 bases from V and 4 from J, leaving 12 bases between them. This CDR3 region has 14 residues. CDR1 and CDR2 from the germline V gene are MDHEN and SYDVKM. CDR3 bases: TGTGCCAGCAGTTTTCTGGGGGCGCGCACTGAAGCTTTCTTT. It translates to CASSFLGARTEAFF.

This clone has a single count. The chain carries TRBV14 and TRBJ2-1; TRBD2 matches 9 bases. From germline, CDR1 is SGHDN and CDR2 FVKESK. The CDR3 totals 15 residues. Trimming removed 3 bases from V and 7 bases from J; junction bases left unmatched: 7. The chain's CDR3 is CASSHLRTSANEQFF. CDR3 coding DNA: TGTGCCAGCAGCCACTTACGGACTAGCGCAAATGAGCAGTTCTTC.

The chain employs TRBV10-1 and TRBJ2-7; tentatively, D is TRBD2 (6 bases). CDR1 and CDR2 from the germline V gene are WNHNN and SYGVQD (reference sequence). This CDR3 is built from 16 residues. Trimming took off 6 bases at V and 1 base at J, with 19 bases between the two ends. CDR3 coding DNA: TGCGCCAGCAGCCCGTACGGGGCTAGCGCATCCTACGAGCAGTACTTC. Protein sequence: CASSPYGASASYEQYF.

The genes are TRBV19 and TRBJ2-2, with a possible D match to TRBD1 (6 bases). The ends were cut back, 3 bases at V and 6 bases at J, with 14 bases in the middle. This CDR3 comprises 15 residues. CDR1 is LNHDA and CDR2 is SQIVND in the germline V gene (reference sequence). CDR3 coding DNA: TGTGCCAGTAGTATGGCGGACAGTTTGGCCGGGGAGCTGTTTTTT. Encoded protein: CASSMADSLAGELFF.

This clone was counted a single time. This chain joins TRBV6-5 and TRBJ1-5, with D perhaps matching TRBD1 (6 bases). The germline V gene encodes CDR1 MNHEY and CDR2 SVGAGI. The CDR3 totals 13 residues. Between the trimmed V and J ends, which lost 7 bases and 7 bases, there was a span of 14 bases. CDR3 in DNA: TGTGCCAGCACAGGACAGTTCGAACAGCCCCAGCATTTT. This translates into CASTGQFEQPQHF.

This CDR3 is CASSQVVGSGANVLTF. The CDR3 DNA sequence: TGTGCCAGCAGCCAGGTCGTGGGCTCTGGGGCCAACGTCCTGACTTTC. The chain carries TRBV5-5 and TRBJ2-6; D is unresolved. Trimming removed 4 bases at V and 0 bases at J, with 11 bases between. The CDR3 loop spans 16 amino acids. Germline assignment: CDR1 SGHKS and CDR2 YYEKEE (reference sequence).

CDR3 DNA sequence: TGTGCCAGCAGCTTAATCCCGGGATTGGTAGCAACTAATGAAAAACTGTTTTTT. Protein product: CASSLIPGLVATNEKLFF. The rearrangement joins TRBV7-9 to TRBJ1-4; D uncertain. Germline V CDR1 and CDR2: SEHNR, FQNEAQ (reference sequence). The V gene lost 2 bases and the J gene lost 0 bases, with 16 bases spanning the gap. The CDR3 totals 18 residues.

In this sample, this clone turned up a few times. The CDR3 DNA reads as TGCGCCAGCAGCTCTGGTGGTGGGGGCGATACGCAGTATTTT. Protein: CASSSGGGGDTQYF. The chain joins TRBV5-1 to TRBJ2-3; TRBD1 might be the D (6 bases). Germline CDR1 and CDR2: SGHRS and YFSETQ. This CDR3 spans 14 amino acids. V gave up 3 bases and J gave up 6 bases, with 14 bases separating them.

This chain joins TRBV10-3 and TRBJ1-4; 12 nucleotides align to TRBD1. Losses at the gene ends were 10 bases for V and 5 bases for J; bases not matched to a gene: 5. Per the germline V gene, CDR1 is ENHRY and CDR2 is SYGVKD. This CDR3 spans 14 amino acids. CDR3 sequence: CATGTGGGNEKLFF. CDR3 DNA sequence: TGTGCCACCGGGACAGGGGGCGGGAATGAAAAACTGTTTTTT.

The rearrangement links TRBV19 to TRBJ1-5; 9 nucleotides align to TRBD1. Germline CDR1 is LNHDA and CDR2 is SQIVND (reference sequence). CDR3 length: 16 amino acids. Losses at the gene ends were 8 bases for V and 0 bases for J; bases not matched to a gene: 8. The CDR3 region is CASLDRGLNSNQPQHF. The CDR3 DNA reads as TGTGCCAGTCTGGACAGGGGACTTAATAGCAATCAGCCCCAGCATTTT.

This chain connects TRBV6-6 to TRBJ2-7; no clear D. Germline values: CDR1 MNHNY, CDR2 SVGAGI (reference sequence). This CDR3 spans 15 amino acids. V lost 6 bases to trimming and J lost 5 bases, with 20 bases between them. The CDR3 spells CASRRNIQSPHEQYF. The DNA of the CDR3 is TGTGCCAGCAGGCGAAACATTCAATCACCCCACGAGCAGTACTTC.

The chain uses TRBV2 and TRBJ1-2; perhaps TRBD1 as D (6 bases). Trimming cost V 4 bases and J 8 bases, with 17 bases left between them. CDR1 is SNHLY and CDR2 is FYNNEI in the germline V gene. The CDR3 loop spans 14 amino acids. In DNA form, the CDR3 reads TGTGCCAGCAGTGGGGGGACAACGCTGGAAGGCTACACCTTC. Its translation is CASSGGTTLEGYTF.

The V and J genes are TRBV11-2 and TRBJ2-7; 9 bases are shared with TRBD1. The germline gives CDR1 SGHAT, CDR2 FQNNGV. The CDR3 runs to 14 residues. V shed 3 bases and J 5 bases; nucleotides not matched to a gene: 5. The CDR3 region is CASSFLGDRDEQYF. The CDR3, as DNA: TGTGCCAGCAGCTTCCTCGGGGACAGGGACGAGCAGTACTTC.

V is TRBV5-5 and J is TRBJ1-2, with D unclear. This CDR3 region has 12 residues. Germline V CDR1 and CDR2: SGHKS, YYEKEE (reference sequence). V lost 2 bases to trimming and J lost 8 bases, with 10 bases between them. CDR3 residues: CASSFGLRGYTF. The CDR3 DNA is TGTGCCAGCAGCTTTGGCCTGCGGGGCTACACCTTC.

Only one count was recorded for this clone. This chain links TRBV11-2 with TRBJ2-1, with TRBD1 matching 8 bases. The CDR3 totals 16 residues. V trimming: 4 bases; J trimming: 0 bases; junction bases outside the gene matches: 5. Germline V gives CDR1 SGHAT, CDR2 FQNNGV. The CDR3 DNA sequence: TGTGCCAGCAGCTCCCGGACAGGGAGCTCCTACAATGAGCAGTTCTTC. Protein product: CASSSRTGSSYNEQFF.

The rearrangement links TRBV9 to TRBJ1-2; TRBD1 might be the D (6 bases). Germline loops: CDR1 SGDLS, CDR2 YYNGEE. The V and J ends lost 4 bases and 3 bases respectively, with 16 bases between them. There are 15 residues in the CDR3. The CDR3, as DNA: TGTGCCAGCAGCCCCCGGGACACTTCTTACTATGGCTACACCTTC. Its translation is CASSPRDTSYYGYTF.

The rearrangement joins TRBV6-1 to TRBJ2-3; D perhaps matches TRBD1 (5 bases). The CDR3 length is 16 residues. V was trimmed by 3 bases and J by 3 bases, leaving 16 bases between them. From germline, CDR1 is MNHNS and CDR2 SASEGT. The chain's CDR3 is CASSDPQGILTDTQYF. The CDR3 DNA follows: TGTGCCAGCAGTGACCCCCAGGGAATTTTGACAGATACGCAGTATTTT.

This chain joins TRBV5-1 and TRBJ1-4; D is perhaps TRBD1 (5 bases). V shed 7 bases and J shed 4 bases, with 11 bases lying between them. The CDR3 spans 13 residues. The germline V gene has CDR1 SGHRS and CDR2 YFSETQ. The CDR3 region has the DNA TGCGCCAGCGGCCCGGGGGTTAATGAAAAACTGTTTTTT. Its protein is CASGPGVNEKLFF. Full variable domain (outside the CDR3, taken from reference TRBV5-1 and TRBJ1-4): KAGVTQTPRYLIKTRGQQVTLSCSPISGHRSVSWYQQTPGQGLQFLFEYFSETQRNKGNFPGRFSGRQFSNSRSEMNVSTLELGDSALYLCASGPGVNEKLFFGSGTQLSVL.

The chain carries TRBV6-5 and TRBJ2-3, with a tentative D call TRBD1 (5 bases). V gave up 3 bases and J gave up 0 bases, with 7 bases separating them. The CDR3 spans 14 residues. Germline V gene sequence: CDR1 MNHEY, CDR2 SVGAGI. CDR3 in DNA: TGTGCCAGCAGTTATAAGGGGAGCACAGATACGCAGTATTTT. Translation gives CASSYKGSTDTQYF.

The CDR3 DNA follows: TGTGCCAGCAGCTCGCGGATTCGTCCCCTCCACTTT. Translation gives CASSSRIRPLHF. The chain couples TRBV3-1 (or the pseudogene TRBV3-2) to TRBJ1-6; D is uncertain. The CDR3 length is 12 residues. Trimming shortened V by 5 bases and J by 13 bases, and 12 bases separated the two germline ends. Germline assignment: CDR1 LGHDT and CDR2 YNNKEL (reference sequence).

This chain connects TRBV3-1 (or the pseudogene TRBV3-2) to TRBJ1-1, with TRBD1 as a possible D gene (5 bases). V lost 0 bases and J 2 bases, leaving 10 bases between the germline ends. CDR1 is LGHDT and CDR2 is YNNKEL in the germline V gene (reference sequence). The CDR3 totals 15 residues. The DNA for the CDR3 is TGTGCCAGCAGCCAAGAAGGACAACTCAACACTGAAGCTTTCTTT. Encoded protein: CASSQEGQLNTEAFF.

The V and J genes are TRBV25-1 and TRBJ2-3; 9 bases agree with TRBD1. CDR1 is MGHDK and CDR2 is SYGVNS in the germline V gene. Trimming at V came to 3 bases and at J to 5 bases, leaving 6 bases not matched to a gene. The CDR3 extends over 15 amino acids. The CDR3: CASSDSGQGRDTQYF. DNA of the CDR3: TGTGCCAGCAGTGATTCCGGACAGGGGAGAGATACGCAGTATTTT.

The chain employs TRBV30 and TRBJ1-5; weak D call: TRBD1 (5 bases). The CDR3 is 16 amino acids. Between the trimmed V and J ends, which lost 3 bases and 2 bases, there was a span of 17 bases. Germline V gene data show CDR1 as GTSNPN and CDR2 as SVGIG (reference sequence). DNA for the CDR3: TGTGCCTGGAGGGCGACCGGGGGAGCGGGCAATCAGCCCCAGCATTTT. Protein: CAWRATGGAGNQPQHF.